The subject of this entry is one T cell receptor beta chain. The data originate from a study of cytomegalovirus exposure and HLA in healthy donors. The primer mix had 60 Vbeta and 13 Jbeta primers. Method: immunoSEQ multiplex PCR; TCRdb's copy keeps in-frame clones and lacks some. This sample yields roughly 130,000 clones, of which roughly three fifths are seen a single time; less than 2% belongs to the top ten. Sequenced: PBMCs. The origin of this receptor is a man aged 18 to 29 in good health and CMV-seronegative.

The CDR3, as DNA: TGTGCCAGCAGTGCTCACCGGGACAGGGTAACTGGGGCCAACGTCCTGACTTTC. It encodes CASSAHRDRVTGANVLTF. The chain joins TRBV28 to TRBJ2-6; TRBD1 matches at 9 bases. The V gene end was trimmed by 5 bases and the J gene end by 2 bases; junction bases not matched to a gene: 10. Germline V gene data show CDR1 as MDHEN and CDR2 as SYDVKM. This CDR3 is built from 18 residues. Looking up the rest from reference TRBV28 and TRBJ2-6 gives the full variable domain: DVKVTQSSRYLVKRTGEKVFLECVQDMDHENMFWYRQDPGLGLRLIYFSYDVKMKEKGDIPEGYSVSREKKERFSLILESASTNQTSMYLCASSAHRDRVTGANVLTFGAGSRLTVL.